These T cell receptor beta chains were read from a single sample in a study of shared clonotypes between healthy human individuals. The table came from immunoSEQ multiplex PCR; TCRdb's copy has only in-frame clones and leaves some out. The repertoire holds over 2 million clones, with 95% as singletons. The sequencing sample was made of naive CD4+ T cells sorted from blood. Receptor source: a man younger than 30 in good health. Both conserved end residues are part of each CDR3. The D gene is left open where the match is weak. The size entry is marked missing in some rows and otherwise reads once, few, many or a size class.

.	TRBV5-1	TRBJ2-7	.	TGCGCCAGCAGCTCACAGGGACTCTACGAGCAGTACTTC	CASSSQGLYEQYF
.	TRBV2	TRBJ1-1	.	TGTGCCAGCAGTCAGGGGATTGAAGCTTTCTTT	CASSQGIEAFF
.	TRBV28	TRBJ2-7	.	TGTGCCAGCAGTGACCGACAGGACGACTACGAGCAGTACTTC	CASSDRQDDYEQYF
.	TRBV5-1	TRBJ2-7	.	TGCGCCAGCAGCCTAAGGTCCGGGACTGGTTACTCCTACGAGCAGTACTTC	CASSLRSGTGYSYEQYF
.	TRBV27	TRBJ2-7	TRBD2	TGTGCCAGCAGTCCAACTAGCGCCCTATCCTACGAGCAGTACTTC	CASSPTSALSYEQYF
.	TRBV6-6	TRBJ2-1	TRBD1	TGTGCCAGCAGTTACGTTTCTGCGGGACAGGGTAATGAGCAGTTCTTC	CASSYVSAGQGNEQFF
.	TRBV5-4	TRBJ2-5	.	TGTGCCAGCAGCTCGTCCGGGACGATTCAAGAGACCCAGTACTTC	CASSSSGTIQETQYF
.	TRBV5-1	TRBJ2-1	TRBD2	TGCGCCAGCAAACTAGCGGGGATCCCCATTGAGCAGTTCTTC	CASKLAGIPIEQFF
.	TRBV2	TRBJ2-5	TRBD2	TGTGCCACCCGGGGGACTATACAAGAGACCCAGTACTTC	CATRGTIQETQYF
.	TRBV19	TRBJ1-1	.	TGTGCCAGTAGTATAGAAGGAAGGGGACGGAACACTGAAGCTTTCTTT	CASSIEGRGRNTEAFF
.	TRBV6-5	TRBJ1-5	.	TGTGCCAGCAGGGATGGACAGTTCAATCAGCCCCAGCATTTT	CASRDGQFNQPQHF
few	TRBV10-2	TRBJ2-7	TRBD1	TGCGCCAGCACCCGGGACAGCCTAACCCTCGAGCAGTACTTC	CASTRDSLTLEQYF
.	TRBV4-1	TRBJ1-2	TRBD1	TGCGCCAGCAGCCAAGATCGTAACAGGGGGATCTATGGCTACACCTTC	CASSQDRNRGIYGYTF
.	TRBV5-1	TRBJ1-6	.	TGCGCCAGCAGCAAGGATCCGGGTGGGTCACCCCTCCACTTT	CASSKDPGGSPLHF
.	TRBV7-9	TRBJ2-7	TRBD1	TGTGCCAGCAGCCGCGAGGGACAGCCCTACGAGCAGTACTTC	CASSREGQPYEQYF
.	TRBV28	TRBJ1-4	.	TGTGCCAGCAGTTTGATCCGGTTCGGTGAAAAACTGTTTTTT	CASSLIRFGEKLFF
.	TRBV6-5	TRBJ1-1	.	TGTGCCAGCAGTACCCCAGGGGAGGAAGCTTTCTTT	CASSTPGEEAFF
once	TRBV5-1	TRBJ2-3	.	TGCGCCAGCAGCTTGTCGCTGGCGGGAACGGATACGCAGTATTTT	CASSLSLAGTDTQYF
once	TRBV5-1	TRBJ2-3	.	TGCGCCAGCAGCCGGGGACAAAGCACAGATACGCAGTATTTT	CASSRGQSTDTQYF
.	TRBV5-1	TRBJ2-6	.	TGCGCCAGCAGCGCCGACTATCTCTTCTCTGGGGCCAACGTCCTGACTTTC	CASSADYLFSGANVLTF
.	TRBV5-1	TRBJ1-5	.	TGCGCCAGCTCACCGGGACCCAGCAATCAGCCCCAGCATTTT	CASSPGPSNQPQHF
.	TRBV10-3	TRBJ2-2	TRBD1	TGTGCCATCAGTACAGGACAGGGCGGGGAGCTGTTTTTT	CAISTGQGGELFF
.	TRBV30	TRBJ1-4	.	TGTGCCTGGAGGTTAAATTACAAGAATGAAAAACTGTTTTTT	CAWRLNYKNEKLFF
.	TRBV2	TRBJ2-7	.	TGTGCCTCCACGCAGGGCCCTCAGGGGCAGTACTTC	CASTQGPQGQYF